The T cell receptor beta chain under discussion was sequenced for a study of cytomegalovirus exposure and HLA in healthy donors. The germline V gene encodes CDR1 SGHTA and CDR2 FQGTGA. The CDR3 length is 21 residues. J was trimmed by 0 bases and V by 3 bases; bases with no gene match: 21. This clone has more than one count but fewer than ten. Its specificity is not known. Study-level points and caveats: A later analysis showed that HLA-associated TCR beta chains had undergone more clonal expansion than equally common others.

The study ran its PCR with 60 Vbeta and 13 Jbeta primers. Only in-frame clones appear in the TCRdb table, and some are missing; sequencing was by immunoSEQ multiplex PCR. The data show 100,000 or so clones, over 12% seen once. Sequencing was done on a sample of PBMCs. The chain carries TRBV7-3 and TRBJ2-7; the match to TRBD2 covers 9 bases. This receptor was obtained from a female donor in good health and CMV-seronegative. CDR3 in DNA: TGTGCCAGCAGCTTGTCGGATATTGTGGGGTATAGCGGGAGTCCCTCCTACGAGCAGTACTTC. This codes for CASSLSDIVGYSGSPSYEQYF.